This note documents a single TCR beta chain sequence. Its recognized antigen is unknown. No per-base quality is available; no much larger clone lies one base away. The entry originates in a study of cytomegalovirus exposure and HLA in healthy donors (TCRdb year 2017). In the study overall: An earlier analysis of some 600 of the donors reported approximately 280 Gb of sequence data and roughly 120 million unique TCR beta sequences obtained from approximately 180 million T cells. Approximately 300 gigabases of sequencing data and some 85 million unique TCR sequences were included in an early release covering about 700 HLA-typed donors. Among the roughly 390 genotyped donors, 75% to 90% belonged to the genetic ancestry cluster associated with self-reported Caucasian donors. The study was designed to test whether signatures of past pathogen exposure could be identified by cataloging public T cell receptors. Using immunosequencing, the study profiled T cell repertoires from fewer than 700 subjects and related those repertoires to cytomegalovirus serostatus. In addition to the first cohort of 666 subjects, a separate validation cohort of about 120 different subjects was used. To predict cytomegalovirus infection status, the study brought together high-throughput TCR immunosequencing, statistical association of individual TCRs with disease status, and machine learning. A later analysis re-analyzed previously published TCR beta repertoires from roughly 630 donors and added high-resolution HLA genotyping to study TCR occurrence patterns. Rather than using new phenotypic data, the later analysis identified candidate immune exposures from TCR beta sequences and from how often those sequences occurred across donors. An earlier analysis of around 540 of the donors applied high-throughput TCR beta sequencing to assess whether each TCR beta V gene segment acted as functional or pseudogenic. Donor age, sex, ethnicity and CMV serostatus were collected together with the repertoire data. In a later genetic analysis, genome-wide SNP genotypes for about 55% of the roughly 700 donors were used, and that subset was treated as a discovery cohort. All discovery cohort repertoires had been generated on a single sequencing platform. HLA typing covered class I and class II loci at four-digit resolution. Typing coverage differed by locus: A, B, C, DRB1 and DQB1 were typed in about 620-640 donors, DQA1 in 500 to 550, DPA1 in over 600, and DPB1 in around 440. Roughly 5 DR-DQ haplotypes were handled as single units for association and clustering because linkage in the cohort was strong. On average, roughly 250,000 unique TCR beta nucleotide sequences were sequenced per donor among about 400 genotyped donors of the cohort, with 15% to 20% of those sequences being non-productive.

Library construction relied on the immunoSEQ multiplex PCR assay. For the multiplex PCR, a mixture combining 60 forward primers for TCR Vbeta segments and 13 reverse primers for TCR Jbeta segments was used. A multiplex PCR assay on genomic DNA amplified the CDR3 region of rearranged TCR beta genes. The amplified TCR beta libraries were sequenced on the Illumina HiSeq System as 87-base-pair reads. The source study handled its data this way. In a later analysis, tens of millions of unique TCR beta chains were counted across the roughly 670 repertoires, and roughly 11 million of these chains were shared by at least two donors. A nearest-neighbor algorithm error-corrected the raw reads and collapsed the reads into unique sequences, merging closely related sequences to remove PCR and sequencing errors. V, D and J gene segments were assigned by aligning CDR3 sequences to IMGT reference sequences. For a sequence to be retained, at least a six-nucleotide match to both a V gene segment and a J gene segment was required. A rearrangement counted as productive if the CDR3 had no stop codons and remained in frame with V and J, and every other rearrangement counted as non-productive. CDR3 was defined by IMGT convention, running from the second conserved V-encoded cysteine to the conserved J-encoded phenylalanine. The earlier analysis of 500 to 750 of the donors excluded any sequence lacking an unambiguous match to a single V gene segment. In an earlier analysis of 450 to 700 of the donors, V segments were called functional above 56.7% productive rearrangements and were called segregating when the between-donor standard deviation exceeded 5%. A statistical classification framework was built to diagnose cytomegalovirus status from the catalog of TCR beta chain sequences. A later analysis assigned V and J genes by comparing TCR nucleotide sequences with IMGT/GENE-DB human TR gene sequences. In a later analysis, CDR3 sequences and most-parsimonious VDJ recombination scenarios were assigned using the TCRdist pipeline. In a later analysis, each TCR beta chain was defined by its CDR3 amino acid sequence together with its V-gene family, and reads without a unique V-gene family were excluded. In a later analysis, fewer than 650 highly shared, low-generation-probability nucleotide sequences were removed to address suspected cross-contamination and a sequencing artifact. A later analysis calculated a clonal expansion index for each public chain from normalized within-repertoire ranks of inferred template counts. Generation probabilities in a later analysis came from a VDJ recombination model fitted to out-of-frame rearrangements, and those results were checked against IGoR. A later analysis scored TCR-TCR, TCR-HLA and TCR-CMV co-occurrence with hypergeometric tests, applying a repertoire-size bias correction to TCR pairs. A later analysis estimated false discovery rates by permuting HLA or CMV assignments 20 times. A later analysis grouped co-occurring TCRs with DBSCAN, adding TCRdist sequence similarity when clustering within HLA-allele-positive subsets. Repertoires with fewer than 30,000 or more than 120,000 public chains were left out of co-occurrence clustering, as were roughly five repertoires with anomalous nucleotide sharing. TCRdb limited this immuneACCESS table to in-frame rearrangements with V and J called. A share of clones is missing; checked studies link under half to unresolved V genes, and the rest is unexplained. That table supplies the V and J calls and clone size; D and trimming were determined from the DNA. This sample gives 200,000 to 250,000 clones in total; approximately 80% of them show up just once. The top ten constitute 0.5% to 0.7% of the sample.

In total, 666 healthy bone marrow donors made up the cohort. All cohort members were sampled while nominally healthy, although unrecorded immune exposures were likely present. The donor tested CMV seronegative and was one of the 352 seronegative cohort members. Every donor gave a peripheral blood sample, and the peripheral blood mononuclear cells from that sample were used for TCR beta sequencing. Genomic DNA was extracted from the blood cell samples with the Qiagen DNeasy Blood Extraction Kit. Results the study describes overall, beyond this receptor: In a later analysis, the rate of TCR association differed among HLA loci, with DRB1 alleles having the most associated TCRs and HLA-C alleles having the fewest. The classifier was reported to diagnose cytomegalovirus status with high specificity and sensitivity in both the original and validation cohorts. Specific HLA alleles were associated with around 18,000 TCR beta sequences at a false discovery rate of 0.05 in a later analysis. Immune exposure information for the cohort was limited to CMV serostatus. Because counts were too low, roughly 17 rarely observed V segments, including chromosome 9 orphons, were left out of the earlier analysis of a few hundred of the donors. Linkage disequilibrium might explain the correlated functional status among segregating V segments, but an unknown experimental factor could not be excluded. An association between a missense DCLRE1C variant and V-gene and J-gene trimming of TCR beta chains was found in a later genetic analysis and replicated in an independent cohort. This cohort had only TCR beta chains sequenced, and the lack of alpha or paired-chain data limited which features could be detected. When HLA alleles, especially DR and DQ, strongly co-occurred, attributing TCR associations to individual alleles was difficult. Broadly in line with IMGT annotations, most TCR beta V segments showed up in productive rearrangements about 87% or about 30% of the time in an earlier analysis of several hundred of the donors. In vitro tests confirmed that a few of the cytomegalovirus-associated TCR beta chains recognize cytomegalovirus antigens. According to a later analysis, parvovirus B19, influenza, CMV and Epstein-Barr virus appeared linked to several top co-occurrence clusters. A further reported finding was that TCR beta sequences accurately predicted the HLA-A and HLA-B alleles for most subjects in the first cohort. Sequencing depth was assumed to be roughly uniform across donors in the presence/absence analyses, though that assumption may not hold. A later analysis found that HLA-associated TCR beta chains were more clonally expanded and had lower generation probabilities than equally common non-associated chains. HLA typing was unavailable for some donors at each locus, so association tests used only the typed subset. While some public TCRs were present in many individuals, most TCR sequences turned up only very rarely across donors. The sequencing pipeline was judged likely to have produced a cluster of highly shared sequence variants as a technical artifact. Some IMGT-functional V segments, including TRBV6-2 and TRBV6-3, could not be distinguished by the 87-base-pair reads and were therefore excluded. A total of 150 or so TCR beta chains were listed by the study as associated with cytomegalovirus. Most CMV-associated TCR beta chains appeared to be HLA-restricted in a later analysis, and the HLA associations seemed to be driven largely by CMV exposure. Compared with the approximately 710-donor mean, donors in an Asian-associated ancestry cluster had fewer N-insertions in productive TCRs, according to a later genetic analysis. It was suggested by the authors that the approach could potentially be generalized to other disease states and immunological phenotypes.

The CDR3 runs 15 amino acids, cysteine and phenylalanine included. The sequence is cut down to CDR3 DNA, 45 bases in frame from base 1. CDR1 and CDR2, looked up from the germline V gene, are KGHSH and LQKENI. For this chain, trimming is 3 bases at the V end and 7 bases at the J end, and the number of junction bases without a gene match is 6. The receptor was derived from a woman between 35 and 50 years old in good health and CMV-seronegative. Sequenced sample: PBMCs. The V and J genes are TRBV18 and TRBJ1-6; 7 central nucleotides agree with TRBD1. Here is the DNA: TGTGCCAGCTCACCCACAGGGGCGCGGAATTCACCCCTCCACTTT. Translated, it reads CASSPTGARNSPLHF.